Below, one TCR beta chain is given with its context. This specimen belongs to a study of blood T cell repertoires in COVID-19. Across the study: PBMCs, B-cell-depleted T cells, or T cells provided the cDNA or gDNA that made up the material.

Authors' analysis steps: Cell counts per sample came from amplifying reference gene primers. TCRdb's table, derived via immunoSEQ multiplex PCR, lists solely in-frame clones and lacks some. From that table come the V and J calls and clone size; the DNA was used to work out D and trimming. Of under 300,000 clones listed, about nine tenths are singletons. Germline V lookup: CDR1 SGHRS, CDR2 YFSETQ. V dropped 0 bases and J dropped 2 bases, with 11 bases sitting between them. The CDR3 is 15 amino acids. The clonotype was recovered from a man between 60 and 70 years old with acute or convalescent COVID-19. What was sequenced was peripheral blood. The chain recombines TRBV5-1 with TRBJ1-1, with D possibly matching TRBD1 (6 bases). Written as DNA, the CDR3 is TGCGCCAGCAGCTTGGACGGGACACTTAACACTGAAGCTTTCTTT. Amino acids: CASSLDGTLNTEAFF.